The rows below give T cell receptor beta chains drawn from one sample of a study of cytomegalovirus exposure and HLA in healthy donors. TCRdb's table, derived via immunoSEQ multiplex PCR, lists solely in-frame clones and lacks some. The sample has 110,000 to 150,000 clones, approximately 90% seen once; the top ten hold roughly 0.7%. The sequencing input was PBMCs. The receptors derive from a man aged 18-30 years in good health and CMV-seronegative. Each CDR3 is given with its conserved first and last residue.

CDR3,J,V
CAWSRTGGGRETQYF,TRBJ2-5,TRBV30
CGAGRITGGYTF,TRBJ1-2,TRBV6-5
CASSPGTSEQYF,TRBJ2-7,TRBV5-1
CASSFPAGTGMGYTF,TRBJ1-2,TRBV7-2
CASSQGATRLFF,TRBJ1-4,TRBV4-1
CASSQEGTGARTGELFF,TRBJ2-2,TRBV14
CASSSSGRGSYTF,TRBJ1-2,TRBV14
CAWSVNSETQYF,TRBJ2-5,TRBV30
CASSADRVVHYEQYF,TRBJ2-7,TRBV5-8
CASSQVPGMEQYF,TRBJ2-7,TRBV14
CASTAGSRSNQPQHF,TRBJ1-5,TRBV2
CASSRGTGANSPLHF,TRBJ1-6,TRBV9
CASSVDFNQPQHF,TRBJ1-5,TRBV6-1
CATFSGGITEAFF,TRBJ1-1,TRBV19
CASIGGRPTNYGYTF,TRBJ1-2,TRBV9
CVSSFSLAGGKTDTQYF,TRBJ2-3,TRBV13
CASSLTGGLNYGYTF,TRBJ1-2,TRBV5-5
CASSPNSGYGYTF,TRBJ1-2,TRBV11-2
CASAIGQGTGELFF,TRBJ2-2,TRBV6-1
CASSLLGTGGFEQYF,TRBJ2-7,TRBV27
CASSDSRGFLNEKLFF,TRBJ1-4,TRBV6-4
CASSSGLAGGNTGELFF,TRBJ2-2,TRBV27
CASSVGNTEAFF,TRBJ1-1,TRBV5-1
CASSNAGLAGRNQETQYF,TRBJ2-5,TRBV11-1
CASSYPRDRLNEKLFF,TRBJ1-4,TRBV19
CASSSQGYANEKLFF,TRBJ1-4,TRBV11-2
CASSYSKGNYGYTF,TRBJ1-2,TRBV6-6